These 20 T cell receptor beta chains share one sample of origin, sequenced in a study of T-cell reconstitution after alpha-beta-depleted transplantation in children listed by TCRdb under 2016. Library method: PCR. The listed sequencing device is Illumina HiSeq 2500. TCR library preparation used molecular barcoding, with unique molecular identifiers applied to normalize quantification of the TCRbeta repertoire. Using fastp at Q25 and MiXCR, TCRdb reprocessed the public reads and kept productive beta chains. All rows with the same CDR3 protein become a single entry with the most common DNA and genes. The sample table holds 900,000 or so distinct CDR3 sequences, of which approximately 15% were seen once. The ten largest clones take up roughly 4.8% of the sample. This specimen's treatment or condition label, per the study, means: allogeneic hematopoietic cell transplantation with graft depleted of TCRalphabeta T cells and CD19 B cells.

The specimen was PBMCs, mostly from graft donor cells, collected 360 days after TCRalphabeta/CD19-depleted stem cell transplant. Receptors were obtained from a male patient between 5 and 17 years old who had a stem cell transplant for acute lymphoblastic leukemia, so the T cells may come from the graft donor.

This clonotype was seen many times. Written as DNA, the CDR3 is TGTGCCAGCAGCGGCTTCCGGGACCCCAAGGGCACCTTC. Its protein product is CASSGFRDPKGTF. The chain recombines TRBV9 with TRBJ1-2, with a possible D match to TRBD1 (5 bases). Trimming pared 3 bases from V and 13 bases from J, leaving 19 bases between. The CDR3 loop spans 13 amino acids. Germline V gives CDR1 SGDLS, CDR2 YYNGEE.

This clonotype was observed a handful of times. The V gene is TRBV6-4, the J gene TRBJ2-1; D call uncertain. Germline V gene data show CDR1 as MRHNA and CDR2 as SNTAGT. The length of the CDR3 is 16 residues. V was cut by 2 bases and J by 6 bases, with 17 bases left in between. The CDR3 region is CASSDGLVDSSNEQFF. DNA for the CDR3: TGTGCCAGCAGTGACGGCCTAGTTGATAGCTCCAATGAGCAGTTCTTC.

The CDR3 spells CASSLETSGLNTQYF. For the CDR3, the DNA is TGCGCCAGCAGCTTGGAAACCTCGGGACTAAATACGCAGTATTTT. The V gene is TRBV5-1, the J gene TRBJ2-3; TRBD2 matches at 7 bases. The CDR3 runs to 15 residues. From germline, CDR1 is SGHRS and CDR2 YFSETQ. Trimming took 0 bases from V and 7 from J; bases not matched to a gene: 8.

This clonotype was seen ten or more times. This chain links TRBV7-9 with TRBJ2-3; D is undetermined. The V and J ends lost 6 bases and 5 bases respectively, with 9 bases between them. The CDR3 runs to 12 residues. Germline values: CDR1 SEHNR, CDR2 FQNEAQ (reference sequence). Here the CDR3 DNA reads TGTGCCAGCAGGGACCCGGGAGATACGCAGTATTTT. Translated: CASRDPGDTQYF.

CDR3 residues: CASSPPERAGVSGELFF. Here the CDR3 DNA reads TGTGCCAGCAGCCCCCCTGAGCGAGCGGGAGTCTCCGGGGAGCTGTTTTTT. The chain joins TRBV5-2 to TRBJ2-2; the table calls TRBD2, which could not be checked here. TRBV5-2 is shown as a pseudogene. The CDR3 length is 17 residues.

This clonotype was recorded a few times. This rearrangement joins TRBV5-6 to TRBJ1-1; D not resolved. With 6 bases removed from V and 1 base from J, the gap between germline ends came to 13 bases. The germline V gene encodes CDR1 SGHDT and CDR2 YYEEEE. There are 14 residues in the CDR3. CDR3 coding DNA: TGTGCCAGCAACGGCCGGACCCGGAACACTGAAGCTTTCTTT. It specifies CASNGRTRNTEAFF.

This sequence joins TRBV6-2 or TRBV6-3 and TRBJ2-5; 7 bases are shared with TRBD1. The CDR3 length is 13 residues. After removal of 7 bases from V and 4 bases from J, the junction contained 6 bases not matched to a gene. Germline values: CDR1 MNHEY, CDR2 SVGEGT. CDR3 residues: CASTHYRGETQYF. The CDR3 DNA reads as TGTGCCAGCACACATTACAGGGGAGAGACCCAGTACTTC.

There are a few counts of this clonotype. The rearrangement joins TRBV5-6 to TRBJ2-2, with D perhaps TRBD2 (6 bases). The CDR3 extends over 15 amino acids. V lost 2 bases, J lost 6 bases, and 14 bases lay in between. The V gene's germline CDR1 is SGHDT and CDR2 YYEEEE. The CDR3 reads CASSFATGGPGELFF. The CDR3 nucleotides are TGTGCCAGCAGCTTCGCCACCGGGGGTCCCGGGGAGCTGTTTTTT.

This clonotype was detected only a few times. The V call is TRBV5-5, the J call TRBJ2-7; D is uncertain. This CDR3 spans 13 amino acids. Germline V gene lookup returns CDR1 SGHKS and CDR2 YYEKEE (reference sequence). V lost 0 bases and J 3 bases, leaving 7 bases between the germline ends. The CDR3 protein is CASSLGNDYEQYF. For the CDR3, the DNA is TGTGCCAGCAGCTTGGGGAACGACTACGAGCAGTACTTC.

The rearrangement links TRBV7-8 to TRBJ2-7; TRBD2 matches at 10 bases. The V gene's germline CDR1 is SGHVS and CDR2 FQNEAQ. The junction had 7 bases not matched to a gene; V was cut back by 6 bases and J by 2 bases. CDR3 size: 15 residues. The CDR3 protein is CASSPLAGTTYEQYF. The CDR3, as DNA: TGTGCCAGCAGTCCACTAGCGGGAACTACCTACGAGCAGTACTTC.

This clonotype turned up a few times. The chain's CDR3 is CASSRNYYEQYF. The CDR3 DNA follows: TGTGCCAGCAGCCGTAACTACTACGAGCAGTACTTC. V gene TRBV27 combines with J gene TRBJ2-7; D gene unclear. CDR1 is MNHEY, CDR2 SMNVEV, per germline (reference sequence). V was cut by 6 bases and J by 3 bases, with 9 bases left in between. This CDR3 contains 12 residues.

CDR3 DNA: TGTGCCAGCAGTTTGGACAGGGGTTGGAATGAGCAGTTCTTC. Protein sequence: CASSLDRGWNEQFF. V usage is TRBV12-3 or TRBV12-4 and J usage is TRBJ2-1; 9 nucleotides align to TRBD1. The CDR3 has 14 amino acids. After removal of 3 bases from V and 7 bases from J, the junction contained 4 bases not matched to a gene.

In its sample, this clonotype was seen a few times. The chain is built from TRBV21-1 and TRBJ2-1; the table assigns TRBD1, which was not confirmed against the DNA. TRBV21-1 is a recognized pseudogene. This CDR3 contains 13 residues. This CDR3 reads CASSNSRDNEQFF. The CDR3 DNA reads as TGTGCCAGCAGCAATTCCAGGGACAATGAGCAGTTCTTC.

The count of this clonotype is one. V is TRBV7-6 and J is TRBJ2-7; no clear D. The CDR3 is 12 amino acids. CDR1 and CDR2 from the germline V gene are SGHVS and FNYEAQ. V lost 5 bases and J 3 bases, leaving 8 bases between the germline ends. The CDR3: CASSDLNYEQYF. CDR3 nucleotides: TGTGCCAGCAGCGATCTTAACTACGAGCAGTACTTC.

The rearrangement joins TRBV4-1 to TRBJ2-6; D gene uncertain. Germline CDR1 reads MGHRA; CDR2 reads YSYEKL. The CDR3 sequence is 16 residues long. The ends were cut back, 1 base at V and 2 bases at J, with 9 bases in the middle. CDR3 residues: CASSQGRLTGANVLTF. CDR3 nucleotide sequence: TGCGCCAGCAGCCAAGGCAGGTTAACTGGGGCCAACGTCCTGACTTTC.

The chain employs TRBV12-3 or TRBV12-4 and TRBJ1-1; 9 bases agree with TRBD1. This CDR3 spans 14 amino acids. Trimming at V came to 4 bases and at J to 6 bases, leaving 6 bases not matched to a gene. The CDR3, as DNA: TGTGCCAGCAGTTCCAGACAGGGGGGAGCTGAAGCTTTCTTT. It yields the protein CASSSRQGGAEAFF.

This clonotype turned up a few times. This chain links TRBV7-2 with TRBJ2-5; 11 bases are shared with TRBD2. The germline V gene has CDR1 SGHTA and CDR2 FQGNSA. This CDR3 contains 16 residues. V trimming: 3 bases; J trimming: 2 bases; junction bases outside the gene matches: 5. In DNA form, the CDR3 reads TGTGCCAGCAGCTTTAGTTTAGCGGGAGGGCAAGAGACCCAGTACTTC. Translated, it gives CASSFSLAGGQETQYF.

This clonotype occurred a few times. This chain uses TRBV6-5 with TRBJ2-1; D is uncertain. Germline CDR1 reads MNHEY; CDR2 reads SVGAGI. This CDR3 spans 16 amino acids. V was trimmed by 0 bases and J by 0 bases, leaving 9 bases between them. The DNA of the CDR3 is TGTGCCAGCAGTTACTCTGCGACGGGCTCCTACAATGAGCAGTTCTTC. Its protein is CASSYSATGSYNEQFF.

This rearrangement joins TRBV12-3 or TRBV12-4 to TRBJ2-6, with D maybe TRBD1 (5 bases). V lost 6 bases to trimming and J lost 2 bases, with 11 bases between them. The CDR3 is 15 amino acids. Written as DNA, the CDR3 is TGTGCCAGCAGATTTACAGGACCTGGGGCCAACGTCCTGACTTTC. This translates into CASRFTGPGANVLTF.

This clonotype showed up just a few times. The V and J genes are TRBV20-1 and TRBJ2-2; possible D gene TRBD2, 7 bases. The CDR3 loop spans 16 amino acids. The germline V and J ends were trimmed by 3 bases and 5 bases, with 19 bases remaining between them. Germline V gives CDR1 DFQATT, CDR2 SNEGSKA (reference sequence). The CDR3 protein is CSASRGTGGRTGELFF. DNA of the CDR3: TGCAGTGCTAGCAGGGGAACGGGGGGAAGGACCGGGGAGCTGTTTTTT.